This T cell receptor (beta chain) derives from a study of technical replicates of blood from a few donors. This clone was counted once. CDR3 length equals 15 residues. From germline, CDR1 is LNHDA and CDR2 SQIVND (reference sequence). The V and J ends lost 7 bases and 5 bases, in that order; junction bases with no gene match: 10. TCRdb's copy holds only in-frame clones and misses some; the assay was immunoSEQ multiplex PCR. Counted here are 75,000 or so clones, around 92% occurring once; the ten biggest clones make up 0.41%. The sample comprised T cells isolated from PBMCs. The J gene is TRBJ1-5, the V gene TRBV19; TRBD1 matches at 8 bases. The sequence derives from a human donor in good health. The CDR3 nucleotides read TGTGCCAGTAACTTCCCAGGGGGCCAGGATCAGCCCCAGCATTTT. This sequence encodes CASNFPGGQDQPQHF.